These T cell receptor beta chains were read from a single sample in a study of CD8+ T cells in alopecia areata. The table came from immunoSEQ multiplex PCR; TCRdb's copy has only in-frame clones and leaves some out. The table has over 120,000 clones, around 49% seen once. Sample: CD4+ T cells sorted from blood, taken at week 0. The receptors come from a human donor with alopecia areata. CDR3s include the opening cysteine and the closing phenylalanine or tryptophan. D genes are given only for firm matches. Some rows mark clone size as missing; the rest say once, few, many or name a class of expanded clone.

CDR3nt,CDR3aa,v_gene,d_gene,abundance,j_gene
TGTGCCAGCAGGATTCGGGACCAAGGCAATGAGCAGTTCTTC,CASRIRDQGNEQFF,TRBV6-1,.,few,TRBJ2-1
TGTGCCAGCAGCTTGACGACTAGCGGGAGGGCCGATGAGCAGTTCTTC,CASSLTTSGRADEQFF,TRBV11-1,TRBD2,few,TRBJ2-1
TGTGCCAGCAGCTCATCGACAGGGAAGGGAGCTTTCTTT,CASSSSTGKGAFF,TRBV7-9,TRBD1,.,TRBJ1-1
TGTGCCAGCAGCGAAAGCGGAAGGGAGAACATTCAGTACTTC,CASSESGRENIQYF,TRBV28,.,few,TRBJ2-4
TGTGCCAGCAGCCAAGAGCAGCGGGGGGCCTACGAGCAGTACTTC,CASSQEQRGAYEQYF,TRBV4-2,TRBD2,few,TRBJ2-7
TGTGCCTGGAAACCCGAGGGACTAGCTAACCCCTACGAGCAGTACTTC,CAWKPEGLANPYEQYF,TRBV30,TRBD2,.,TRBJ2-7
TGCAGCGTTGGCTCGGGCAGGGGTAGTGACGAGCAGTACTTC,CSVGSGRGSDEQYF,TRBV29-1,.,.,TRBJ2-7
TGTGCCAGCAGCCAACCCCGGCTAGGCTACACCTTC,CASSQPRLGYTF,TRBV4-2,.,.,TRBJ1-2
TGCGCCAGCAGCTTGGAATTTCCCGAGACCCAGTACTTC,CASSLEFPETQYF,TRBV5-1,.,once,TRBJ2-5
TGTGCCAGCAGCGGGGGGACTAGCGGCAAGTCCTACGAGCAGTACTTC,CASSGGTSGKSYEQYF,TRBV7-2,TRBD2,once,TRBJ2-7
TGTGCCAGCAGCTTGGCCGGTGTGGGAGCCTACGAGCAGTACTTC,CASSLAGVGAYEQYF,TRBV5-4,.,.,TRBJ2-7
TGTGCCAGCAGCCCTGACTGGACAGCGAACACTGAAGCTTTCTTT,CASSPDWTANTEAFF,TRBV7-2,.,.,TRBJ1-1
TGTGCCAGCAGCTACCGGGACAGATCCTACAATGAGCAGTTCTTC,CASSYRDRSYNEQFF,TRBV5-6,TRBD1,few,TRBJ2-1
TGTGCCAGCAGCCAAGATCCCGGGTTAGATGAAGCTTTCTTT,CASSQDPGLDEAFF,TRBV14,.,.,TRBJ1-1
TGTGCCAGCGCTCCAAGCACAAGGAACTATGGCTACACCTTC,CASAPSTRNYGYTF,TRBV6-1,.,.,TRBJ1-2
TGTGCCTGGAAACAGACTAGATACACCGGGGAGCTGTTTTTT,CAWKQTRYTGELFF,TRBV30,.,.,TRBJ2-2
TGTGCCAGCAGTGCGCCCCGGGACCACGGCTACAATGAGCAGTTCTTC,CASSAPRDHGYNEQFF,TRBV2,.,few,TRBJ2-1
TGCAGCGGGCGGGAGGGTGATACGCAGTATTTT,CSGREGDTQYF,TRBV29-1,TRBD2,.,TRBJ2-3
TGCAGCGGCTCTACCCCGAGCGGGAGGGTCTACGAGCAGTACTTC,CSGSTPSGRVYEQYF,TRBV29-1,TRBD2,few,TRBJ2-7
TGTGCCAGCTCACCACGGGCATCCTACGAGCAGTACTTC,CASSPRASYEQYF,TRBV18,.,.,TRBJ2-7
TGTGCCAGCAGTGAACAGGTGGCCAACGTCCTGACTTTC,CASSEQVANVLTF,TRBV11-3,.,.,TRBJ2-6
TGCAGCGTCCAGACTAGCGGAGGGGGGCCGGGGCAGTACTTC,CSVQTSGGGPGQYF,TRBV29-1,TRBD2,.,TRBJ2-7
TGTGCCAGCAGCTTAGGCGGGACAGGCTATGGCTACACCTTC,CASSLGGTGYGYTF,TRBV7-2,TRBD1,.,TRBJ1-2
TGTGCCACCAGACCGAGACCCACCCGAGGGGATACGCAGTATTTT,CATRPRPTRGDTQYF,TRBV15,.,.,TRBJ2-3
TGCAGCGTTTCATACGGCACAGATACGCAGTATTTT,CSVSYGTDTQYF,TRBV29-1,.,.,TRBJ2-3
TGTGCCAGCAGCCACGGGGAGTCTACCTCAAGCGGGCAGTTCTTC,CASSHGESTSSGQFF,TRBV11-2,.,.,TRBJ2-1
TGTGCCAGCAGCCACCCTCCTGCTACTTGGGGCAATCAGCCCCAGCATTTT,CASSHPPATWGNQPQHF,TRBV7-2,.,.,TRBJ1-5
TGTGCCAGCAGCTTTCGCCTTAATACCGGGGAGCTGTTTTTT,CASSFRLNTGELFF,TRBV5-6,.,few,TRBJ2-2
TGTGCCAGCACCCCGGGACAGGCCTACAATGAGCAGTTCTTC,CASTPGQAYNEQFF,TRBV27,TRBD1,.,TRBJ2-1
TGTGCCAGCAGCCCCGGGACATCTTTCTTTGGCAATCAGCCCCAGCATTTT,CASSPGTSFFGNQPQHF,TRBV7-9,.,.,TRBJ1-5
TGTGCCAGCAGCTTAACGTTCGGGGGCGTCAATGAGCAGTTCTTC,CASSLTFGGVNEQFF,TRBV7-3,.,.,TRBJ2-1
TGTGCCTGGAGTCGAGGGACAGTCGACTACGAGCAGTACTTC,CAWSRGTVDYEQYF,TRBV30,TRBD1,few,TRBJ2-7
TGTGCCAGCTCACCAACGGGCGGTTCCTACGAGCAGTACTTC,CASSPTGGSYEQYF,TRBV18,.,.,TRBJ2-7
TGCAGCGTTGACCTTTCGGGCCCCGCCGGCGAGCAGTACTTC,CSVDLSGPAGEQYF,TRBV29-1,.,.,TRBJ2-7
TGTGCCAGCAGTGAGGGACAGGGGAATCAGCCCCAGCATTTT,CASSEGQGNQPQHF,TRBV2,TRBD1,once,TRBJ1-5
TGTGCCAGCAGCTGGGCGGGAGTTACCAACAATGAGCAGTTCTTC,CASSWAGVTNNEQFF,TRBV5-6,TRBD2,many,TRBJ2-1
TGTGCCAGCAGCTTGGGGACAAACTATGGCTACACCTTC,CASSLGTNYGYTF,TRBV7-6,.,.,TRBJ1-2
TGTGCCAGCAGTTCCAGGACAGGGACTGAAGCTTTCTTT,CASSSRTGTEAFF,TRBV6-5,TRBD1,few,TRBJ1-1
TGTGCCAGCAGCTTATATCGGCGTATCGTCAACTTC,CASSLYRRIVNF,TRBV11-2,.,.,TRBJ2-7
TGCAGCGTCGCCCCCGAGGATGAGCAGTTCTTC,CSVAPEDEQFF,TRBV29-1,.,.,TRBJ2-1
TGTGCCAGCAGCCCGGGACAGAACTATGGCTACACCTTC,CASSPGQNYGYTF,TRBV7-2,TRBD1,.,TRBJ1-2
TGTGCCAGCAGTTCGGGACAGAAACTAGCCAAAAACATTCAGTACTTC,CASSSGQKLAKNIQYF,TRBV27,TRBD1,once,TRBJ2-4
TGTGCCAGCAGGAGCGGGAGGGTTGAATATACGCAGTATTTT,CASRSGRVEYTQYF,TRBV27,TRBD2,.,TRBJ2-3